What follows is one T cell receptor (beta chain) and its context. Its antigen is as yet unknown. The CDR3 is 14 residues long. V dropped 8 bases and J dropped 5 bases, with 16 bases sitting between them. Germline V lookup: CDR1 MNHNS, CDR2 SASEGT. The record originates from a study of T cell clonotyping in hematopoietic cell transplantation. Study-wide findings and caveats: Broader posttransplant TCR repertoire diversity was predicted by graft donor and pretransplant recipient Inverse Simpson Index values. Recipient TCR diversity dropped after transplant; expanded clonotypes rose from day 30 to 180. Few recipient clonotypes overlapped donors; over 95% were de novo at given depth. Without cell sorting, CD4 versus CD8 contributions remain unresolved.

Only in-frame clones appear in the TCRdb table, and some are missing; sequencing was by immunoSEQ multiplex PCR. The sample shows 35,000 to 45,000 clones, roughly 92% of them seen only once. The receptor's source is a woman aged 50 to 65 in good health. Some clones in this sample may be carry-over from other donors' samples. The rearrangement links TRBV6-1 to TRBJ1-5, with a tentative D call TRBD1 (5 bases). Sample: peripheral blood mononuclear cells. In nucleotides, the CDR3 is TGTGCCAGCGAGTTAGGGGCACAAGATCAGCCCCAGCATTTT. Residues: CASELGAQDQPQHF.